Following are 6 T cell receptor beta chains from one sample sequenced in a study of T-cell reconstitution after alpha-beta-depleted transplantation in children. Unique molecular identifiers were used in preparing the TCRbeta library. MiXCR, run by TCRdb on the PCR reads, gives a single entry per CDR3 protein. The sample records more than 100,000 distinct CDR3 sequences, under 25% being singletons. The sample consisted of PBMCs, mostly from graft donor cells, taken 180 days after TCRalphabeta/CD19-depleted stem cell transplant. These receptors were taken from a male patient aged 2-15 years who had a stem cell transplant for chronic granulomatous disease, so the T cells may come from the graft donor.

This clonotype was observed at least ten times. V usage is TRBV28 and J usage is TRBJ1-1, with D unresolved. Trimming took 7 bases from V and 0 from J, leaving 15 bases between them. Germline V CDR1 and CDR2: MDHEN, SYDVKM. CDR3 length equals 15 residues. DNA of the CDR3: TGTGCCAGCACAAAATCCGGGATATTGAACACTGAAGCTTTCTTT. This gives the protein CASTKSGILNTEAFF.

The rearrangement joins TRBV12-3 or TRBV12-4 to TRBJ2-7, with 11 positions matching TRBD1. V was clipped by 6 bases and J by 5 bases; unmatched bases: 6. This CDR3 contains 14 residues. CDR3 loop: CASRRDRGTDEQYF. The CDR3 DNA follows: TGTGCCAGCAGGCGGGACAGGGGGACTGACGAGCAGTACTTC.

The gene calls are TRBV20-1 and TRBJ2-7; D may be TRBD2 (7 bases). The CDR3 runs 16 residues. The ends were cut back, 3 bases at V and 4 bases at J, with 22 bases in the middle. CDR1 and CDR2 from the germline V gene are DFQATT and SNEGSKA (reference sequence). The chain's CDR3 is CSASAGALSSRYEQYF. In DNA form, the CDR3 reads TGCAGTGCTAGTGCGGGGGCCCTCTCGAGTCGGTACGAGCAGTACTTC.

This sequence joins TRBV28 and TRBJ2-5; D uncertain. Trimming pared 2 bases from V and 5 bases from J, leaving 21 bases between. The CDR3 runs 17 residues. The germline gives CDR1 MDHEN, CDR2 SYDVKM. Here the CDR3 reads CASSLLGIGRMGETQYF. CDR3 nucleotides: TGTGCCAGCAGTTTACTGGGCATCGGGCGGATGGGGGAGACCCAGTACTTC. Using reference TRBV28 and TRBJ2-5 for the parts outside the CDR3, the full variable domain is DVKVTQSSRYLVKRTGEKVFLECVQDMDHENMFWYRQDPGLGLRLIYFSYDVKMKEKGDIPEGYSVSREKKERFSLILESASTNQTSMYLCASSLLGIGRMGETQYFGPGTRLLVL.

The CDR3 DNA is TGTGCCAGCAGCGTAGGGGACTTCGCCAACGAAAAACTGTTTTTT. Amino acids: CASSVGDFANEKLFF. The chain couples TRBV9 to TRBJ1-4; D might be TRBD1 (5 bases). The ends were cut back, 0 bases at V and 8 bases at J, with 14 bases in the middle. The length of the CDR3 is 15 residues. The germline V gene encodes CDR1 SGDLS and CDR2 YYNGEE.

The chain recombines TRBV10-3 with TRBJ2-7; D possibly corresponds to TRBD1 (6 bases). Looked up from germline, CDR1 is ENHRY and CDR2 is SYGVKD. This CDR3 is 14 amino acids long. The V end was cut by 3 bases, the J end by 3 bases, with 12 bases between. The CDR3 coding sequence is TGTGCCATCAGTGAAGCTGGACAGATCTACGAGCAGTACTTC. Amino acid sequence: CAISEAGQIYEQYF.